This T cell receptor (beta chain) was found in a study of T cell repertoires in cytomegalovirus infection. The overall study: Public TCR beta signatures were indicative of both CMV infection and a matching HLA type.

This CDR3 has 12 amino acids. Between the trimmed V and J ends, which lost 0 bases and 4 bases, there was a span of 7 bases. CDR1 SQVTM and CDR2 ANQGSEA come from the germline V gene. Each CDR3 protein is one row after TCRdb ran MiXCR on the reads. The data contain about 300,000 distinct CDR3 sequences, 9.6% of them singletons. This clonotype showed up many times. Antigen unknown. Study findings and constraints: The ex vivo response showed dominance by HLA-C-restricted CMV-specific TCR beta clonotypes. The study identified carriers of CMV plus the relevant HLA from cumulative public TCR beta family frequency.

This receptor was identified in a human donor in good health (CMV status not recorded). Some clones in this sample may be carry-over from other donors' samples. The chain couples TRBV29-1 to TRBJ2-7; D is uncertain. The sequencing sample was made of PBMCs. The CDR3 protein is CSVEDSGYEQYF. CDR3 DNA: TGCAGCGTTGAAGACTCAGGTTACGAGCAGTACTTC.